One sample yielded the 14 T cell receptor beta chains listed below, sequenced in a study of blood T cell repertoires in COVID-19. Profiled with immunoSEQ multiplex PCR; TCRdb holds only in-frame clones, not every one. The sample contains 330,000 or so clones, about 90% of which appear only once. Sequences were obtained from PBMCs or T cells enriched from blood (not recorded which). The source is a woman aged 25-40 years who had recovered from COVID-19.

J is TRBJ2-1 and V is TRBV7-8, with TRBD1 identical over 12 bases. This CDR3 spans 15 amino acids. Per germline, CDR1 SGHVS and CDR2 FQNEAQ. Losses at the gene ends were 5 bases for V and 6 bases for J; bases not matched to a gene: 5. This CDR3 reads CASSGGTGGTNEQFF. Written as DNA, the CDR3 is TGTGCCAGCAGCGGCGGGACAGGGGGCACCAATGAGCAGTTCTTC.

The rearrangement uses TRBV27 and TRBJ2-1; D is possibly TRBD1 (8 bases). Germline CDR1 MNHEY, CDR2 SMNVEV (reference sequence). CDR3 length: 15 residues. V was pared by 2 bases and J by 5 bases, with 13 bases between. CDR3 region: CASSLQGAGDNEQFF. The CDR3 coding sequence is TGTGCCAGCAGTTTACAGGGGGCGGGAGACAATGAGCAGTTCTTC.

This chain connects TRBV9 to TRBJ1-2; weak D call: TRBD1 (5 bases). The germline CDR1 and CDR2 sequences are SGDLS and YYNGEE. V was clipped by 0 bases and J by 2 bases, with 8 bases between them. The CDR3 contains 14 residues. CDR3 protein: CASSVAGINYGYTF. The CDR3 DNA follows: TGTGCCAGCAGCGTAGCAGGGATAAACTATGGCTACACCTTC.

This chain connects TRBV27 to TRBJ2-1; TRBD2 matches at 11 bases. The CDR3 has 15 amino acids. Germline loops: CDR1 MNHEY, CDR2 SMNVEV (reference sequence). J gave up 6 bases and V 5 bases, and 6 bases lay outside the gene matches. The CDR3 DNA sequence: TGTGCCAGCAGTGAAGATAGCGGGGGGGGCAATGAGCAGTTCTTC. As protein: CASSEDSGGGNEQFF.

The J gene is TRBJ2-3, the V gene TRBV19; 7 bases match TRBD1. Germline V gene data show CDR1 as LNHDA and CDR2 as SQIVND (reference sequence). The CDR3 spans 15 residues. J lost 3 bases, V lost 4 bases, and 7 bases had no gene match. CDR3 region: CASSTRGSGTDTQYF. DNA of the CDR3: TGTGCCAGTAGTACCAGGGGGTCTGGGACAGATACGCAGTATTTT.

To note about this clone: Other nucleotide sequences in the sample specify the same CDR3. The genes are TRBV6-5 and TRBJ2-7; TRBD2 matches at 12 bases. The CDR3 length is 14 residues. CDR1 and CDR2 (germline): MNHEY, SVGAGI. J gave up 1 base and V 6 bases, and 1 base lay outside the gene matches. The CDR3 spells CASSGTSGSYEQYF. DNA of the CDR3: TGTGCCAGCAGCGGGACTAGCGGGTCCTACGAGCAGTACTTC.

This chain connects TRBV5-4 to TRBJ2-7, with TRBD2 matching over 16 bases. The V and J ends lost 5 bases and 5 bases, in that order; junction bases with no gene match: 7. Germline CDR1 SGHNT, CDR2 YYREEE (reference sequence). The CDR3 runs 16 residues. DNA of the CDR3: TGTGCCAGCAGGTCCGGGACTAGCGGGGGGGCCGACGAGCAGTACTTC. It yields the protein CASRSGTSGGADEQYF.

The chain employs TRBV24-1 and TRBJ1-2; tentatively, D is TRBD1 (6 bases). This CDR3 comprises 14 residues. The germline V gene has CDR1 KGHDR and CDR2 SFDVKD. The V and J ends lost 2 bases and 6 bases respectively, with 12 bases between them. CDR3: CATSDSAGDHGYTF. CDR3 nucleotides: TGTGCCACCAGTGATTCCGCAGGGGATCATGGCTACACCTTC.

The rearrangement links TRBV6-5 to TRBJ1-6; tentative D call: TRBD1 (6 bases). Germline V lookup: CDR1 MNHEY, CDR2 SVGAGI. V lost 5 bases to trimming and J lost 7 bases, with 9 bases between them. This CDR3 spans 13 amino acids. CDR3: CASSTQGNSPLHF. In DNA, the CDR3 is TGTGCCAGCAGTACGCAGGGGAATTCACCCCTCCACTTT.

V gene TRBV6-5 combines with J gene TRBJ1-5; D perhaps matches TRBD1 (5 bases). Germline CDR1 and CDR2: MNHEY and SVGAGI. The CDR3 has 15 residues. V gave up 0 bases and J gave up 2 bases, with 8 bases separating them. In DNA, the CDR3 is TGTGCCAGCAGTTACTCCAGGGAGGGCAATCAGCCCCAGCATTTT. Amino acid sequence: CASSYSREGNQPQHF.

The CDR3, as DNA: TGTGCCAGCAGGTCCCTAGCGGGAGGTTCTTATGAGCAGTTCTTC. Translated, it gives CASRSLAGGSYEQFF. The rearrangement links TRBV27 to TRBJ2-1, with 11 bases matching TRBD2. The CDR3 is made up of 15 amino acids. Trimming removed 6 bases from V and 8 bases from J; junction bases left unmatched: 9. Germline-derived CDR1 and CDR2 are MNHEY and SMNVEV (reference sequence).

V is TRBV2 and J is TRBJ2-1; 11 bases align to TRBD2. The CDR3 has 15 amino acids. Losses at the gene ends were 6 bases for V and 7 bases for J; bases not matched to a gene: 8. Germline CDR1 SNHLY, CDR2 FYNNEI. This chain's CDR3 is CASRILAGGNNEQFF. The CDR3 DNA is TGTGCCAGCAGGATTCTAGCGGGAGGTAATAATGAGCAGTTCTTC.

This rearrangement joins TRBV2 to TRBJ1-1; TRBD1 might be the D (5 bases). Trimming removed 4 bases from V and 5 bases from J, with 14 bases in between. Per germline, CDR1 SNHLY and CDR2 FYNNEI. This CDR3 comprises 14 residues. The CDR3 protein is CASSGGRGGTEAFF. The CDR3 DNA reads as TGTGCCAGCAGTGGGGGACGGGGAGGGACTGAAGCTTTCTTT.

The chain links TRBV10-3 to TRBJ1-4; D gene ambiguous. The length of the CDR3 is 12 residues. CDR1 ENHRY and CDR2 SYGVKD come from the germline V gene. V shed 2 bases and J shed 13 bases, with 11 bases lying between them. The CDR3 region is CAISEGRTSLFF. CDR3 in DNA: TGTGCCATCAGTGAGGGTAGGACTTCACTGTTTTTT.